This T cell receptor beta chain appears in the sequencing data of a study of T cell changes during pregnancy in multiple sclerosis (dated by TCRdb to the late 2010s). Concerning the study at large: Changes in the T cell repertoire over the course of pregnancy were examined in this study in women with multiple sclerosis.

To prepare the library, the immunoSEQ multiplex PCR assay was applied. TCRdb limited this immuneACCESS table to in-frame rearrangements with V and J called. A share of clones is missing; checked studies link under half to unresolved V genes, and the rest is unexplained. The sample table records 90,000 to 95,000 clones; 80% to 95% of these occur just once. The ten largest clones capture 0.8% to 0.95% of the sample. A note on this clone: Its target antigen remains unknown. No much larger clonotype is one base removed from it; base qualities were not supplied.

From cysteine to phenylalanine, the CDR3 is 14 amino acids long. Just CDR3 DNA is preserved here, 42 bases in frame from base 1. The junction shows trimming of 0 bases on V and 3 bases on J, plus 8 bases between the germline ends. According to the germline V gene, CDR1 reads SGHAT and CDR2 reads FQNNGV. The TCR originated in a female donor with multiple sclerosis, enrolled in a pregnancy study. The chain was built from TRBV11-2 and TRBJ1-2, with the D gene too uncertain to name. This specimen consisted of peripheral blood, obtained before pregnancy. The DNA is as follows: TGTGCCAGCAGCTTAGAAACAGCCTACTATGGCTACACCTTC. Its protein is CASSLETAYYGYTF. Reference TRBV11-2 and TRBJ1-2 genes cover what lies past the CDR3, so the full variable domain is EAGVAQSPRYKIIEKRQSVAFWCNPISGHATLYWYQQILGQGPKLLIQFQNNGVVDDSQLPKDRFSAERLKGVDSTLKIQPAKLEDSAVYLCASSLETAYYGYTFGSGTRLTVV.